This entry lists 14 T cell receptor beta chains sequenced from one sample in a study of blood T cell repertoires in COVID-19. Clones were read by immunoSEQ multiplex PCR, and TCRdb kept only the in-frame ones, dropping some. The data show some 400,000 clones, approximately 77% seen once. Input material: peripheral blood. All receptors derive from a human donor with acute or convalescent COVID-19. The donor label of this sample is uncertain.

The rearrangement links TRBV11-2 to TRBJ2-1, with 11 bases aligning to TRBD2. V was clipped by 3 bases and J by 3 bases; unmatched bases: 4. The CDR3 runs to 16 residues. Per the germline V gene, CDR1 is SGHAT and CDR2 is FQNNGV. This CDR3 is CASSFTGTSGYNEQFF. The CDR3 coding sequence is TGTGCCAGCAGCTTTACCGGGACTAGCGGCTACAATGAGCAGTTCTTC.

The rearrangement uses TRBV30 and TRBJ2-3, with 10 positions matching TRBD2. The germline gives CDR1 GTSNPN, CDR2 SVGIG (reference sequence). The ends lost 0 bases at V and 7 bases at J; junction bases unmatched: 10. The CDR3 runs 16 residues. CDR3 region: CAWSVGASGRRNTQYF. DNA of the CDR3: TGTGCCTGGAGTGTAGGAGCTAGCGGGAGACGGAATACGCAGTATTTT. Looking up the rest from reference TRBV30 and TRBJ2-3 gives the full variable domain: SQTIHQWPATLVQPVGSPLSLECTVEGTSNPNLYWYRQAAGRGLQLLFYSVGIGQISSEVPQNLSASRPQDRQFILSSKKLLLSDSGFYLCAWSVGASGRRNTQYFGPGTRLTVL.

The CDR3 sequence is CASSLDQLFRGGAYGYTF. The CDR3 region has the DNA TGTGCCAGCAGCCTCGACCAACTTTTTAGGGGGGGGGCCTATGGCTACACCTTC. This chain links TRBV7-2 with TRBJ1-2; D might be TRBD1 (6 bases). The V end lost 5 bases, the J end lost 4 bases, and 26 bases lay between the germline ends. Germline V CDR1 and CDR2: SGHTA, FQGNSA. The CDR3 runs 18 residues.

V is TRBV15 and J is TRBJ1-5, with D unclear. The length of the CDR3 is 14 residues. V shed 6 bases and J shed 1 base, with 10 bases lying between them. Germline loops: CDR1 LNHNV, CDR2 YYDKDF (reference sequence). The chain's CDR3 is CATRLDWSNQPQHF. Here the CDR3 DNA reads TGTGCCACCAGGCTAGACTGGAGCAATCAGCCCCAGCATTTT.

V is TRBV3-1 (or the pseudogene TRBV3-2) and J is TRBJ2-2; D uncertain. CDR1 is LGHDT and CDR2 is YNNKEL in the germline V gene (reference sequence). CDR3 size: 15 residues. Between the trimmed V and J ends, which lost 4 bases and 6 bases, there was a span of 15 bases. CDR3 sequence reads: CASSPSLVLPGELFF. The CDR3 DNA reads TGTGCCAGCAGCCCCTCCCTAGTTCTCCCCGGGGAGCTGTTTTTT.

The chain recombines TRBV6-5 with TRBJ1-2; TRBD1 aligns across 7 bases. The V and J ends lost 4 bases and 5 bases, in that order; junction bases with no gene match: 7. The germline gives CDR1 MNHEY, CDR2 SVGAGI. The CDR3 covers 14 residues. CDR3 sequence (DNA): TGTGCCAGCAGTTCCGGGACAGCAATTTATGGCTACACCTTC. Translated, it gives CASSSGTAIYGYTF.

This chain connects TRBV28 to TRBJ2-5, with D maybe TRBD1 (6 bases). Germline V lookup: CDR1 MDHEN, CDR2 SYDVKM. The CDR3 has 15 residues. V was shortened by 1 base and J by 4 bases, with 13 bases between the two germline ends. Here the CDR3 DNA reads TGTGCCAGCAGTTTATTGGGGGCGCCCCCAGAGACCCAGTACTTC. Translated: CASSLLGAPPETQYF. Using reference TRBV28 and TRBJ2-5 for the parts outside the CDR3, the full variable domain is DVKVTQSSRYLVKRTGEKVFLECVQDMDHENMFWYRQDPGLGLRLIYFSYDVKMKEKGDIPEGYSVSREKKERFSLILESASTNQTSMYLCASSLLGAPPETQYFGPGTRLLVL.

The chain carries TRBV7-2 and TRBJ1-4; D not certain. V shed 4 bases and J shed 0 bases, with 9 bases lying between them. The CDR3 extends over 15 amino acids. Germline CDR1 is SGHTA and CDR2 is FQGNSA. The DNA of the CDR3 is TGTGCCAGCAGCTCGGGGAGCGCAACTAATGAAAAACTGTTTTTT. Its translation: CASSSGSATNEKLFF.

This clone was seen once. This rearrangement joins TRBV11-2 to TRBJ2-2; 8 bases match TRBD1. The CDR3 extends over 13 amino acids. Per germline, CDR1 SGHAT and CDR2 FQNNGV. V lost 4 bases, J lost 5 bases, and 0 bases stayed unmatched. As DNA, the CDR3 is TGTGCCAGCAGCTGGACAGGGACCGGGGAGCTGTTTTTT. As protein: CASSWTGTGELFF. The complete variable domain, with remaining parts taken from reference TRBV11-2 and TRBJ2-2, reads EAGVAQSPRYKIIEKRQSVAFWCNPISGHATLYWYQQILGQGPKLLIQFQNNGVVDDSQLPKDRFSAERLKGVDSTLKIQPAKLEDSAVYLCASSWTGTGELFFGEGSRLTVL.

The chain couples TRBV6-5 to TRBJ1-1; TRBD1 might be the D (5 bases). The CDR3 extends over 15 amino acids. Deletions cut 11 bases from V and 0 bases from J, with 19 bases between. Germline V lookup: CDR1 MNHEY, CDR2 SVGAGI. The CDR3 sequence: CAGTAGVPMNTEAFF. The CDR3 DNA reads as TGTGCCGGAACGGCGGGGGTACCAATGAACACTGAAGCTTTCTTT.

This clone was detected a few times. The chain recombines TRBV5-1 with TRBJ2-5, with 12 bases lining up with TRBD2. The CDR3 loop spans 18 amino acids. J gave up 1 base and V 0 bases, and 7 bases lay outside the gene matches. CDR1 and CDR2 (germline): SGHRS, YFSETQ. This CDR3 is CASSLATTSGGSQETQYF. CDR3 coding DNA: TGCGCCAGCAGCTTGGCGACCACTAGCGGGGGGTCCCAAGAGACCCAGTACTTC.

V and J are TRBV14 and TRBJ2-1; possible D gene TRBD1, 5 bases. Germline loops: CDR1 SGHDN, CDR2 FVKESK. V lost 4 bases to trimming and J lost 4 bases, with 5 bases between them. The CDR3 length is 12 residues. The CDR3 is CASSPGYNEQFF. The CDR3 nucleotides read TGTGCCAGCAGCCCAGGGTACAATGAGCAGTTCTTC.

The V gene is TRBV30, the J gene TRBJ2-1, with TRBD2 as a possible D gene (6 bases). Germline V gene lookup returns CDR1 GTSNPN and CDR2 SVGIG (reference sequence). Trimming left V 1 base short and J 9 bases short, with 22 bases between. This CDR3 comprises 16 residues. DNA of the CDR3: TGTGCCTGGAGTGGGATCTCTAGCGCTCGACCCGGTGAGCAGTTCTTC. Amino acid sequence: CAWSGISSARPGEQFF. Full variable domain (missing parts from reference TRBV30 and TRBJ2-1): SQTIHQWPATLVQPVGSPLSLECTVEGTSNPNLYWYRQAAGRGLQLLFYSVGIGQISSEVPQNLSASRPQDRQFILSSKKLLLSDSGFYLCAWSGISSARPGEQFFGPGTRLTVL.

V gene TRBV5-1 combines with J gene TRBJ2-3; 7 positions agree with TRBD1. This CDR3 is built from 15 residues. Looked up from germline, CDR1 is SGHRS and CDR2 is YFSETQ. Germline trimming cut 2 bases from V and 5 bases from J; bases unmatched to any gene: 8. This chain's CDR3 is CASSFEQGLGDTQYF. The CDR3 DNA reads TGCGCCAGCAGCTTCGAACAGGGGCTAGGAGATACGCAGTATTTT.